The 21 T cell receptor beta chains reported below all come from one sample, sequenced in a study of blood T cell repertoires in COVID-19. Assay used: immunoSEQ multiplex PCR; TCRdb lists only in-frame clones, some missing. The top ten hold about 20% of the sample, which has over 35,000 clones, under 95% seen once. The sequenced sample consisted of peripheral blood. Receptor source: a man between 70 and 80 years old with active COVID-19.

The chain carries TRBV5-1 and TRBJ1-2; perhaps TRBD1 as D (5 bases). Trimming removed 4 bases from V and 2 bases from J, with 18 bases in between. CDR1 is SGHRS and CDR2 is YFSETQ in the germline V gene. This CDR3 is 16 amino acids long. The CDR3 here is CASSIPTDNQNYGYTF. The CDR3 coding sequence is TGCGCCAGCAGCATACCGACAGATAACCAAAACTATGGCTACACCTTC.

Points on this clone: The junction and the germline gene differ at one end; a read error may be behind it. The chain recombines TRBV28 with TRBJ2-5, with TRBD2 matching 7 bases. This CDR3 is 13 amino acids long. The germline gives CDR1 MDHEN, CDR2 SYDVKM. CDR3 nucleotides: TGTGCCAGCGGTTTGGGGGGGATAAAGACCCAGTACTTC. This codes for CASGLGGIKTQYF.

The chain has TRBV30 and TRBJ2-1; D is uncertain. With 8 bases removed from V and 0 bases from J, the gap between germline ends came to 11 bases. The CDR3 covers 13 residues. Germline CDR1 and CDR2: GTSNPN and SVGIG (reference sequence). CDR3 region: CAHQLSSYNEQFF. CDR3 bases: TGTGCCCACCAGTTAAGCTCCTACAATGAGCAGTTCTTC.

The chain recombines TRBV7-2 with TRBJ1-1; possible D gene TRBD1, 5 bases. The V and J ends lost 1 base and 1 base respectively, with 7 bases between them. CDR1 and CDR2 (germline): SGHTA, FQGNSA. This CDR3 region has 14 residues. DNA of the CDR3: TGTGCCAGCAGCTTAGTGGGGGGGAACACTGAAGCTTTCTTT. It specifies CASSLVGGNTEAFF.

This chain joins TRBV19 and TRBJ1-4; TRBD1 matches 10 bases. Germline assignment: CDR1 LNHDA and CDR2 SQIVND (reference sequence). This CDR3 region has 15 residues. V trimming: 3 bases; J trimming: 6 bases; junction bases outside the gene matches: 4. In DNA form, the CDR3 reads TGTGCCAGTAGTATGATGACAGGGGGCGATGAAAAACTGTTTTTT. This gives the protein CASSMMTGGDEKLFF. Full variable domain (remainder filled in from reference TRBV19 and TRBJ1-4): DGGITQSPKYLFRKEGQNVTLSCEQNLNHDAMYWYRQDPGQGLRLIYYSQIVNDFQKGDIAEGYSVSREKKESFPLTVTSAQKNPTAFYLCASSMMTGGDEKLFFGSGTQLSVL.

The chain recombines TRBV4-1 with TRBJ1-1; no definite D call. The CDR3 sequence is 15 residues long. V lost 2 bases and J lost 1, with 11 bases in between. Germline V lookup: CDR1 MGHRA, CDR2 YSYEKL. For the CDR3, the DNA is TGCGCCAGCAGCCAACCGCGTCGGGGGAACACTGAAGCTTTCTTT. Amino acids: CASSQPRRGNTEAFF.

The chain uses TRBV18 and TRBJ1-2; 7 positions agree with TRBD1. V was clipped by 6 bases and J by 4 bases; unmatched bases: 8. From germline, CDR1 is KGHSH and CDR2 LQKENI. The CDR3 covers 14 residues. The CDR3 is CASSADRVGYGYTF. The CDR3 DNA reads TGTGCCAGCTCGGCAGACAGGGTGGGCTATGGCTACACCTTC.

This chain joins TRBV30 and TRBJ2-6; D is perhaps TRBD2 (6 bases). This CDR3 spans 14 amino acids. From germline, CDR1 is GTSNPN and CDR2 SVGIG (reference sequence). Trimming removed 8 bases from V and 4 bases from J, with 15 bases in between. The CDR3 protein is CAQVGGRGANVLTF. The DNA for the CDR3 is TGTGCCCAAGTGGGGGGAAGAGGGGCCAACGTCCTGACTTTC.

In its sample, this clone was seen a few times. The chain joins TRBV7-9 to TRBJ1-2; 8 nucleotides agree with TRBD1. The CDR3 runs 15 residues. The germline V gene has CDR1 SEHNR and CDR2 FQNEAQ (reference sequence). The V gene end was trimmed by 5 bases and the J gene end by 2 bases; junction bases not matched to a gene: 7. The CDR3 sequence is CASSARTGTNYGYTF. As DNA, the CDR3 is TGTGCCAGCAGCGCCAGGACAGGGACAAACTATGGCTACACCTTC.

This chain joins TRBV28 and TRBJ2-7, with D unresolved. Trimming removed 7 bases at V and 2 bases at J, with 12 bases between. Germline CDR1 is MDHEN and CDR2 is SYDVKM. The length of the CDR3 is 13 residues. CDR3 DNA sequence: TGTGCCAGCACCACCAGACAAGCCTACGAGCAGTACTTC. This codes for CASTTRQAYEQYF.

The chain carries TRBV4-1 and TRBJ2-4, with 12 positions matching TRBD2. Germline CDR1 is MGHRA and CDR2 is YSYEKL. V was clipped by 3 bases and J by 0 bases; unmatched bases: 18. The CDR3 runs 22 residues. The CDR3 nucleotides are TGCGCCAGCAGCCACCGATTTCCAACTAGCGGGGGGCCCGACCCAGCCAAAAACATTCAGTACTTC. Its translation: CASSHRFPTSGGPDPAKNIQYF.

The V gene is TRBV7-9, the J gene TRBJ2-7, with 9 bases matching TRBD2. Germline assignment: CDR1 SEHNR and CDR2 FQNEAQ (reference sequence). This CDR3 region has 14 residues. V gave up 4 bases and J gave up 5 bases; unmatched junction bases: 6. CDR3 sequence (DNA): TGTGCCAGCAGCTCCACCGGGACTAGCAACGAGCAGTACTTC. Translated: CASSSTGTSNEQYF.

This sequence joins TRBV5-1 and TRBJ1-1; 7 positions agree with TRBD1. Losses at the gene ends were 4 bases for V and 1 base for J; bases not matched to a gene: 4. The germline V gene has CDR1 SGHRS and CDR2 YFSETQ. The CDR3 contains 14 residues. In nucleotides, the CDR3 is TGCGCCAGCAGCCTACAGGGGCAGAACACTGAAGCTTTCTTT. Amino acid sequence: CASSLQGQNTEAFF.

This clone has only a few counts. This rearrangement joins TRBV2 to TRBJ2-7, with D tentatively TRBD2 (6 bases). CDR3 length: 16 residues. Per germline, CDR1 SNHLY and CDR2 FYNNEI. V was cut by 4 bases and J by 0 bases, with 16 bases left in between. CDR3 coding DNA: TGTGCCAGCAGTGTAGACCCAGGGAGGAGCTCCTACGAGCAGTACTTC. As protein: CASSVDPGRSSYEQYF.

V gene TRBV11-2 combines with J gene TRBJ1-1; D is uncertain. Trimming removed 5 bases at V and 2 bases at J, with 9 bases between. This CDR3 spans 13 amino acids. Per the germline V gene, CDR1 is SGHAT and CDR2 is FQNNGV. Here the CDR3 reads CASSPGSNTEAFF. In nucleotides, the CDR3 is TGTGCCAGCAGCCCGGGGAGTAACACTGAAGCTTTCTTT.

A single count supports this clone. V usage is TRBV12-3 or TRBV12-4 and J usage is TRBJ1-5; D is possibly TRBD1 (6 bases). The ends were cut back, 7 bases at V and 4 bases at J, with 11 bases in the middle. CDR3 length: 13 residues. The CDR3 spells CASTGGPNQPQHF. CDR3 DNA: TGTGCCAGCACGGGGGGGCCGAATCAGCCCCAGCATTTT.

This clone was recorded once. The chain uses TRBV23-1 and TRBJ2-7; TRBD1 matches 8 bases. TRBV23-1 is flagged as an ORF with uncertain function. The junction had 11 bases not matched to a gene; V was cut back by 6 bases and J by 4 bases. The CDR3 contains 15 residues. The CDR3 sequence is CASRHVQGARYEQYF. The CDR3 coding sequence is TGCGCCAGCAGGCACGTCCAGGGGGCGCGGTACGAGCAGTACTTC.

The chain is built from TRBV5-1 and TRBJ2-7; 7 bases agree with TRBD1. V was clipped by 4 bases and J by 3 bases; unmatched bases: 16. The germline V gene has CDR1 SGHRS and CDR2 YFSETQ. The CDR3 length is 17 residues. In DNA, the CDR3 is TGCGCCAGCAGCCCCGGACAGGCGCTCCTAAGCGGCTACGAGCAGTACTTC. This gives the protein CASSPGQALLSGYEQYF.

The rearrangement joins TRBV19 to TRBJ2-1; 9 bases align to TRBD1. The trim removed 3 bases at V and 8 bases at J, leaving 8 bases unmatched. This CDR3 has 15 amino acids. The germline gives CDR1 LNHDA, CDR2 SQIVND (reference sequence). The CDR3 bases are TGTGCCAGTAGTATTTGGGGACAGGGATCTTATGAGCAGTTCTTC. Amino acids: CASSIWGQGSYEQFF.

The J gene is TRBJ1-6, the V gene TRBV9; D gene unclear. V was shortened by 0 bases and J by 0 bases, with 10 bases between the two germline ends. The CDR3 runs to 17 residues. Germline V gives CDR1 SGDLS, CDR2 YYNGEE. Here the CDR3 reads CASSVGGFSSYNSPLHF. The CDR3 DNA follows: TGTGCCAGCAGCGTAGGAGGGTTTAGCTCCTATAATTCACCCCTCCACTTT.

In this sample, this clone turned up a few times. The chain joins TRBV7-9 to TRBJ2-1; possibly TRBD2 for D (6 bases). V lost 4 bases, J lost 7 bases, and 17 bases lay in between. This CDR3 spans 15 amino acids. Germline V gene sequence: CDR1 SEHNR, CDR2 FQNEAQ (reference sequence). CDR3 bases: TGTGCCAGCAGCTGGAGGAGGGCCATGTCTAATGAGCAGTTCTTC. Amino acids: CASSWRRAMSNEQFF.